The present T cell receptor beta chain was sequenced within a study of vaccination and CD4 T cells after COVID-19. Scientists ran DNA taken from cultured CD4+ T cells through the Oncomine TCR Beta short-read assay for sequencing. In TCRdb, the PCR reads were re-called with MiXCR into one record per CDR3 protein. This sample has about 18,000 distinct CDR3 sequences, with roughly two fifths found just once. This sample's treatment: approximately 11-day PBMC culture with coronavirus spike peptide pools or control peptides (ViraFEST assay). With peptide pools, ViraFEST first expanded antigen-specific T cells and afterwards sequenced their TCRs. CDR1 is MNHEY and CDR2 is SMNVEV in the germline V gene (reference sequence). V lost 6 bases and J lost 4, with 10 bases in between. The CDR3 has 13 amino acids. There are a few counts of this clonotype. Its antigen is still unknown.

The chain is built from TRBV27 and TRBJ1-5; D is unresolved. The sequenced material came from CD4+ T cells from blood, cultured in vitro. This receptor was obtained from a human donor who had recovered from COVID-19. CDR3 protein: CASSTSGNQPQHF. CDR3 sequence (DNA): TGTGCCAGCAGCACGTCAGGTAATCAGCCCCAGCATTTT.